The 6 T cell receptor beta chains presented below share a single source sample, sequenced in a study of memory B cells and T cells in multiple sclerosis. Data came from immunoSEQ multiplex PCR; TCRdb stores just in-frame clones and leaves some out. The sample holds more than 12,000 clones, almost 70% seen once. Material for sequencing was memory (CD45RO+) CD4+ T cells from blood. All receptors come from a human donor with multiple sclerosis.

By sample fraction, this clone is medium-sized (0.01 to 0.1%). One junction end does not reproduce the germline sequence, and a read error may be involved. The chain is built from TRBV7-7 and TRBJ2-7; D possibly corresponds to TRBD2 (5 bases). CDR1 and CDR2 (germline): SSHAT, FNYEAQ (reference sequence). CDR3 length equals 13 residues. The CDR3 is CASSSGGGYEQYF. Written as DNA, the CDR3 is TGTGCTAGCAGCTCCGGCGGAGGTTACGAGCAGTACTTC.

The chain combines TRBV7-2 with TRBJ2-5; TRBD2 aligns across 8 bases. With 5 bases clipped from V and 6 bases from J, the junction kept 11 bases outside the gene matches. From germline, CDR1 is SGHTA and CDR2 FQGNSA. CDR3 length: 15 residues. CDR3: CASSLGGGTLKTQYF. The DNA of the CDR3 is TGTGCCAGCAGCCTCGGGGGGGGGACTTTAAAGACCCAGTACTTC.

The rearrangement joins TRBV2 to TRBJ2-1, with D possibly TRBD1 on 6 matching bases. Germline V lookup: CDR1 SNHLY, CDR2 FYNNEI. The CDR3 contains 13 residues. The V gene lost 5 bases and the J gene lost 9 bases, with 14 bases spanning the gap. The CDR3 is CASSLNRDSEQFF. CDR3 DNA sequence: TGTGCCAGCAGTCTAAACAGGGATAGTGAGCAGTTCTTC.

This chain joins TRBV4-1 and TRBJ1-1; D uncertain. With 0 bases removed from V and 1 base from J, the gap between germline ends came to 15 bases. CDR3 length equals 17 residues. CDR1 and CDR2 from the germline V gene are MGHRA and YSYEKL. The CDR3 DNA reads as TGCGCCAGCAGCCAAGAGGCCGGGAGAATGGGGAACACTGAAGCTTTCTTT. It encodes CASSQEAGRMGNTEAFF.

The chain employs TRBV7-2 and TRBJ1-6; 7 positions agree with TRBD1. The CDR3 has 17 residues. Trimming at V came to 3 bases and at J to 5 bases, leaving 10 bases not matched to a gene. Germline V gives CDR1 SGHTA, CDR2 FQGNSA. CDR3 residues: CASSLLSRGTNNSPLHF. The CDR3 DNA reads TGTGCCAGCAGCTTGTTGTCCAGGGGGACGAATAATTCACCCCTCCACTTT. Supplemented by reference TRBV7-2 and TRBJ1-6, the full variable domain reads GAGVSQSPSNKVTEKGKDVELRCDPISGHTALYWYRQSLGQGLEFLIYFQGNSAPDKSGLPSDRFSAERTGGSVSTLTIQRTQQEDSAVYLCASSLLSRGTNNSPLHFGNGTRLTVT.

The rearrangement uses TRBV6-6 and TRBJ2-5, with D uncertain. The germline gives CDR1 MNHNY, CDR2 SVGAGI (reference sequence). The CDR3 spans 11 residues. Trimming stripped 6 bases from V and 2 bases from J, with 4 bases between. The CDR3 reads CASSEQETQYF. The CDR3, as DNA: TGTGCCAGCAGCGAGCAAGAGACCCAGTACTTC.